This T cell receptor (beta chain) comes out of a study of T cell responses to AZD1222 COVID-19 vaccine. In the study overall: Whether given at about 4 or about 12 weeks, second doses were pooled. Study-level points and caveats: Donors were chiefly white British, with a greater number of females, and clonal diversity was perhaps underestimated. The reported proportion of spike-specific TCRs targeting unmutated variant regions was nearly half.

CDR3 length: 19 residues. This clone was picked up a small number of times. Its antigen remains unidentified. Measured with immunoSEQ multiplex PCR; TCRdb has only the in-frame clones, and not every one. The data show approximately 82,000 clones, approximately 85% seen once. The chain joins TRBV21-1 to TRBJ1-3. TRBV21-1 is classified as a pseudogene. The clonotype was recovered from an adult in good health. Here the sequenced sample was peripheral blood, taken on day 0 of AZD1222 vaccination. The CDR3 DNA reads as TGTGCCAGCAGCAAAGTCGTTTTACCGATTGGCCTAGTTGGAAACACCATATATTTT. Encoded protein: CASSKVVLPIGLVGNTIYF.